Following are 25 T cell receptor beta chains from one sample sequenced in a study of T-cell memory formation after mild COVID-19 (dated by TCRdb to the early 2020s). The library came from 5' RACE. The instrument was an Illumina NovaSeq 6000. TCRdb's own reprocessing of the public reads used fastp at Q25 and MiXCR and kept productive beta chains. A single entry per CDR3 protein holds the most common genes and DNA from its merged rows. The sample profile shows under 600,000 distinct CDR3 sequences; roughly a fifth of them were found once. The ten most abundant clones make up 7% to 9% of the sample. Sequencing was carried out using PBMCs or a T cell subset sorted from them (not recorded which). These receptors all come from an adult woman who had mild COVID-19 (a few samples of this study predate the infection). The sample titles of this study are shuffled in the database, so cell type and time point are left out; the donor was told from shared clones.

CDR3 DNA sequence: TGTGCCAGCAGCCTCTCATGGGGCCAGTACTTC. Its protein product is CASSLSWGQYF. This chain uses TRBV3-1 with TRBJ2-5; D uncertain. Deletions cut 4 bases from V and 10 bases from J, with 10 bases between. Germline V gene lookup returns CDR1 LGHDT and CDR2 YNNKEL (reference sequence). This CDR3 spans 11 amino acids.

This clonotype was detected only a few times. V is TRBV29-1 and J is TRBJ2-7, with D perhaps assigned TRBD1 or TRBD2 (5 bases each). Germline V gene sequence: CDR1 SQVTM, CDR2 ANQGSEA. The V and J ends lost 2 bases and 7 bases respectively, with 15 bases between them. CDR3 length: 13 amino acids. CDR3 in amino acids: CSVEIPKRGEQYF. The CDR3 nucleotides are TGCAGCGTTGAAATCCCCAAGAGGGGAGAGCAGTACTTC.

V usage is TRBV10-3 and J usage is TRBJ2-7, with D tentatively TRBD1 or TRBD2 (5 bases each). V was shortened by 0 bases and J by 7 bases, with 22 bases between the two germline ends. This CDR3 comprises 17 residues. CDR1 and CDR2 (germline): ENHRY, SYGVKD. CDR3 amino acids: CAISESTGPSSSGEQYF. The DNA for the CDR3 is TGTGCCATCAGTGAGTCGACGGGACCGAGTTCCTCGGGGGAGCAGTACTTC.

This clonotype was seen more than once but under ten times. The chain recombines TRBV24-1 with TRBJ2-6; no clear D. This CDR3 comprises 18 residues. Germline-derived CDR1 and CDR2 are KGHDR and SFDVKD. The V end was cut by 1 base, the J end by 0 bases, with 12 bases between. DNA of the CDR3: TGTGCCACCAGTGATTTTGCCGGACCCTACTCTGGGGCCAACGTCCTGACTTTC. This sequence encodes CATSDFAGPYSGANVLTF.

This clonotype was counted many times. The chain joins TRBV18 to TRBJ2-1, with D unresolved. V was cut by 2 bases and J by 0 bases, with 8 bases left in between. CDR3 size: 15 residues. In germline, CDR1 is KGHSH, CDR2 LQKENI. The CDR3 nucleotides are TGTGCCAGCTCACCAAAACTGACCTCCTACAATGAGCAGTTCTTC. Protein sequence: CASSPKLTSYNEQFF.

In its sample, this clonotype was seen a few times. The chain has TRBV5-1 and TRBJ2-1, with D uncertain. Trimming pared 1 base from V and 5 bases from J, leaving 7 bases between. Germline V gene sequence: CDR1 SGHRS, CDR2 YFSETQ. The CDR3 loop spans 13 amino acids. The CDR3 protein is CASSLSAHNEQFF. The CDR3 DNA sequence: TGCGCCAGCAGCTTGTCGGCCCACAATGAGCAGTTCTTC.

This sequence joins TRBV15 and TRBJ1-4, with D maybe TRBD1 (5 bases). Germline V CDR1 and CDR2: LNHNV, YYDKDF (reference sequence). Between the trimmed V and J ends, which lost 8 bases and 7 bases, there was a span of 17 bases. CDR3 length: 14 amino acids. In nucleotides, the CDR3 is TGTGCCACCTCCTTGGGGGTATCGAGTGAAAAACTGTTTTTT. This translates into CATSLGVSSEKLFF.

The chain recombines TRBV12-3 or TRBV12-4 with TRBJ2-5; 8 bases map to TRBD1. J gave up 6 bases and V 4 bases, and 7 bases lay outside the gene matches. This CDR3 spans 14 amino acids. CDR3 loop: CASSYGQGRKTQYF. The CDR3 nucleotides read TGTGCCAGCAGTTACGGACAGGGTCGTAAGACCCAGTACTTC.

V is TRBV11-2 and J is TRBJ2-5, with a tentative D call TRBD2 (6 bases). Trimming left V 2 bases short and J 5 bases short, with 18 bases between. From germline, CDR1 is SGHAT and CDR2 FQNNGV. The CDR3 spans 16 residues. CDR3 sequence reads: CASSLNYAGLRETQYF. Written as DNA, the CDR3 is TGTGCCAGCAGCTTAAATTACGCGGGGCTGAGGGAGACCCAGTACTTC.

This rearrangement joins TRBV20-1 to TRBJ1-2; perhaps TRBD1 as D (5 bases). CDR3 length: 13 residues. V lost 4 bases, J lost 5 bases, and 14 bases lay in between. The V gene's germline CDR1 is DFQATT and CDR2 SNEGSKA (reference sequence). This chain's CDR3 is CSATMTEGYGYTF. The CDR3 DNA reads as TGCAGTGCTACTATGACGGAGGGGTATGGCTACACCTTC.

The gene calls are TRBV6-6 and TRBJ2-1, with D perhaps matching TRBD2 (6 bases). Germline V gene lookup returns CDR1 MNHNY and CDR2 SVGAGI (reference sequence). This CDR3 is built from 16 residues. Deletions cut 4 bases from V and 9 bases from J, with 22 bases between. The chain's CDR3 is CASSSSGTGEGAEQFF. CDR3 bases: TGTGCCAGCAGTTCCTCCGGGACGGGGGAAGGTGCTGAGCAGTTCTTC.

This clonotype was seen at least ten times. This sequence joins TRBV29-1 and TRBJ1-1, with 12 bases fitting TRBD1. Germline CDR1 SQVTM, CDR2 ANQGSEA. The V gene end was trimmed by 6 bases and the J gene end by 5 bases; junction bases not matched to a gene: 10. There are 15 residues in the CDR3. The CDR3 nucleotides are TGCAGCGTGCCCGGGACAGGGGGCGCGTGGACTGAAGCTTTCTTT. It is translated as CSVPGTGGAWTEAFF.

This clonotype was seen a handful of times. The chain uses TRBV3-1 and TRBJ2-1, with TRBD2 as a possible D gene (6 bases). The V and J ends lost 2 bases and 1 base respectively, with 18 bases between them. The CDR3 runs to 18 residues. The germline V gene encodes CDR1 LGHDT and CDR2 YNNKEL (reference sequence). Here the CDR3 reads CASSQLLAVGKSYNEQFF. The CDR3 DNA follows: TGTGCCAGCAGCCAACTCTTAGCGGTGGGAAAATCCTACAATGAGCAGTTCTTC.

This clonotype occurred a few times. This sequence joins TRBV5-1 and TRBJ2-7; the D is unclear. The CDR3 loop spans 12 amino acids. Germline assignment: CDR1 SGHRS and CDR2 YFSETQ. The V and J ends lost 4 bases and 6 bases respectively, with 11 bases between them. The CDR3 spells CASSHTSSEQYF. The CDR3 DNA reads as TGCGCCAGCAGCCACACATCGAGCGAGCAGTACTTC.

This clonotype was detected a few times. This chain links TRBV5-1 with TRBJ1-4; weak D call: TRBD1 (5 bases). The CDR3 loop spans 17 amino acids. With 0 bases removed from V and 0 bases from J, the gap between germline ends came to 12 bases. Germline V lookup: CDR1 SGHRS, CDR2 YFSETQ. The CDR3 DNA reads TGCGCCAGCAGCTTGGATAAGGGGACGGCAACTAATGAAAAACTGTTTTTT. Residues: CASSLDKGTATNEKLFF.

The chain joins TRBV6-6 to TRBJ2-2; tentative D call: TRBD1 (5 bases). The CDR3 contains 16 residues. CDR1 and CDR2 from the germline V gene are MNHNY and SVGAGI (reference sequence). With 0 bases removed from V and 0 bases from J, the gap between germline ends came to 8 bases. CDR3 nucleotide sequence: TGTGCCAGCAGTTACTCGGGGCAGTCGAACACCGGGGAGCTGTTTTTT. Protein sequence: CASSYSGQSNTGELFF.

The chain combines TRBV12-3 or TRBV12-4 with TRBJ2-1, with D tentatively TRBD2 (7 bases). CDR3 length equals 16 residues. V lost 5 bases, J lost 4 bases, and 18 bases lay in between. CDR3 coding DNA: TGTGCCAGCAGTCCGGCAGGGAGGGGGGGATACAATGAGCAGTTCTTC. It encodes CASSPAGRGGYNEQFF.

This clonotype was seen a handful of times. V gene TRBV7-3 combines with J gene TRBJ2-1; D ambiguous. Germline V gene data show CDR1 as SGHTA and CDR2 as FQGTGA. The CDR3 is 16 residues long. V shed 2 bases and J shed 0 bases, with 11 bases lying between them. The CDR3 region has the DNA TGTGCCAGCAGCTTATCCGGTCCCCGCTCCTACAATGAGCAGTTCTTC. It yields the protein CASSLSGPRSYNEQFF.

This rearrangement joins TRBV5-6 to TRBJ2-7, with D possibly matching TRBD1 (6 bases). Germline-derived CDR1 and CDR2 are SGHDT and YYEEEE. CDR3 length: 13 amino acids. V lost 0 bases and J lost 5, with 9 bases in between. The CDR3, as DNA: TGTGCCAGCAGCTTGGATGCAGGGGACGAGCAGTACTTC. Protein sequence: CASSLDAGDEQYF.

This chain connects TRBV30 to TRBJ1-1, with a weak D call TRBD1 (6 bases). Germline V CDR1 and CDR2: GTSNPN, SVGIG (reference sequence). With 4 bases removed from V and 3 bases from J, the gap between germline ends came to 12 bases. The length of the CDR3 is 13 residues. CDR3 amino acids: CAWKSDRHTEAFF. The CDR3 nucleotides read TGTGCCTGGAAATCGGACAGACACACTGAAGCTTTCTTT. Drawing the rest from reference TRBV30 and TRBJ1-1, the complete variable domain is SQTIHQWPATLVQPVGSPLSLECTVEGTSNPNLYWYRQAAGRGLQLLFYSVGIGQISSEVPQNLSASRPQDRQFILSSKKLLLSDSGFYLCAWKSDRHTEAFFGQGTRLTVV.

The chain has TRBV5-1 and TRBJ2-3, with D perhaps assigned TRBD1 or TRBD2 (5 bases each). Trimming took 3 bases from V and 3 from J, leaving 14 bases between them. This CDR3 is built from 15 residues. In germline, CDR1 is SGHRS, CDR2 YFSETQ. This CDR3 reads CASSWGGGVTDTQYF. CDR3 nucleotide sequence: TGCGCCAGCAGCTGGGGTGGGGGAGTGACAGATACGCAGTATTTT.

The rearrangement joins TRBV20-1 to TRBJ1-6; 9 positions match TRBD1. The germline V gene encodes CDR1 DFQATT and CDR2 SNEGSKA (reference sequence). CDR3 size: 13 residues. The junction had 1 base not matched to a gene; V was cut back by 6 bases and J by 4 bases. For the CDR3, the DNA is TGCAGTGCGGGACAGGGTTATAATTCACCCCTCCACTTT. This translates into CSAGQGYNSPLHF.

In its sample, this clonotype was seen a few times. The V gene is TRBV6-2 or TRBV6-3, the J gene TRBJ2-1; either TRBD1 or TRBD2 may fit D (5 bases each). The CDR3 runs 14 residues. Trimming removed 2 bases at V and 15 bases at J, with 20 bases between. The germline V gene encodes CDR1 MNHEY and CDR2 SVGEGT. The CDR3: CASSYRGSLPMLFF. The CDR3, as DNA: TGTGCCAGCAGTTACCGGGGCTCCCTACCTATGCTGTTCTTC.

This clonotype was detected only once. V and J are TRBV29-1 and TRBJ2-7; D is perhaps TRBD1 or TRBD2 (5 bases each). The V end lost 1 base, the J end lost 5 bases, and 21 bases lay between the germline ends. The V gene's germline CDR1 is SQVTM and CDR2 ANQGSEA. CDR3 size: 16 residues. The CDR3 spells CSVEAPKGWAGDEQYF. The CDR3 DNA reads as TGCAGCGTTGAAGCTCCGAAGGGGTGGGCCGGGGACGAGCAGTACTTC.

The chain is built from TRBV29-1 and TRBJ2-1; unclear D gene. Trimming removed 5 bases at V and 7 bases at J, with 12 bases between. The CDR3 loop spans 12 amino acids. Germline CDR1 SQVTM, CDR2 ANQGSEA. DNA of the CDR3: TGCAGCGTTAGCAGTGTGGGGAATGAGCAGTTCTTC. Translation gives CSVSSVGNEQFF.